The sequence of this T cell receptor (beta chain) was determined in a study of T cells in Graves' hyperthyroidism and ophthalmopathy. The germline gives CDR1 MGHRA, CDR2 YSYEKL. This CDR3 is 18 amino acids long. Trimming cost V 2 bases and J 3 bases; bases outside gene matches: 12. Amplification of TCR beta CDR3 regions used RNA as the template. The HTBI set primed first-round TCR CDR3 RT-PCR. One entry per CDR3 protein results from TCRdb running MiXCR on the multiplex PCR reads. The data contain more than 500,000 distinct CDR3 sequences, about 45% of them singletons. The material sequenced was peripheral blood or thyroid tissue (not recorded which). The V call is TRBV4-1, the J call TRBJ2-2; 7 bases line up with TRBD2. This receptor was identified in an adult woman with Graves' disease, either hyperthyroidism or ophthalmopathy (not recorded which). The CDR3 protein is CASSQRTWAGRDTGELFF. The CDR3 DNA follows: TGCGCCAGCAGCCAAAGGACTTGGGCAGGGAGGGACACCGGGGAGCTGTTTTTT.